In its sample, the clone carrying this T cell receptor beta chain was seen many times. Time point given: pre-sensitization, week 0. Treatment here: therapeutic diphenylcyclopropenone sensitization with weekly scalp DPC. This entry belongs to a study of human T cells and chemical hapten exposure. The study's library attached unique molecular identifiers to single cDNA molecules. TCRdb passed the RACE reads through MiXCR, listing each CDR3 protein once. This sample has 350,000 to 400,000 distinct CDR3 sequences, with more than 4.5% found just once. The germline CDR1 and CDR2 sequences are MNHNS and SASEGT. The CDR3 loop spans 18 amino acids. After removal of 6 bases from V and 6 bases from J, the junction contained 17 bases not matched to a gene.

Here the sequenced sample was whole blood, taken in connection with sensitization to the hapten diphenylcyclopropenone (DPC). This TCR derives from a woman aged 45-59 years with alopecia areata. Some clones in this sample may be carry-over from other donors' samples. This chain uses TRBV6-1 with TRBJ1-4, with 9 bases fitting TRBD1. As DNA, the CDR3 is TGTGCCAGCAGGTTAACCGGGACAGGGAGGGGATATGATGAAAAACTGTTTTTT. Its translation: CASRLTGTGRGYDEKLFF.